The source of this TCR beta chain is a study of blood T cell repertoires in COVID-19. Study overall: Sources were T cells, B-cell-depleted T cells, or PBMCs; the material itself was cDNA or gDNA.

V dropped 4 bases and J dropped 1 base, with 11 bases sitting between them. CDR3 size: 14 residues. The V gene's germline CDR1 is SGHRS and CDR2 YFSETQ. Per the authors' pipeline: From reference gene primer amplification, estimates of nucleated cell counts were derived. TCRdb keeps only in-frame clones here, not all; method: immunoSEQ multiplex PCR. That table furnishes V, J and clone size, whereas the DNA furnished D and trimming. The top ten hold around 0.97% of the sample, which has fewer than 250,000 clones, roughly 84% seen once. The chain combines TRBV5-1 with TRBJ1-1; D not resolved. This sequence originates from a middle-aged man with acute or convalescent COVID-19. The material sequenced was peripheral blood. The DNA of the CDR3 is TGCGCCAGCAGCGAGAGGGCCGGGAACACTGAAGCTTTCTTT. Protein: CASSERAGNTEAFF.